This T cell receptor (beta chain) was sequenced during a study of blood T cell repertoires in COVID-19. In the study overall: Sites across the United States, Italy and Spain contributed samples from acute and convalescent COVID-19.

Study processing details: Researchers report that nucleated cell counts were estimated from reference gene primer amplification. TCRdb's table, derived via immunoSEQ multiplex PCR, lists solely in-frame clones and lacks some. That table is the source of V, J and clone size, and D and trimming were worked out from the DNA. The table has about 38,000 clones, roughly 87% seen once. Germline values: CDR1 MNHEY, CDR2 SVGEGT. V gave up 2 bases and J gave up 4 bases; unmatched junction bases: 6. The CDR3 consists of 16 residues. Material for sequencing was peripheral blood. This TCR was recovered from a human donor in a cohort sampled during active COVID-19. This chain uses TRBV6-2 or TRBV6-3 with TRBJ2-1; 9 nucleotides line up with TRBD2. The CDR3 sequence: CASSYGAGGVYNEQFF. For the CDR3, the DNA is TGTGCCAGCAGTTACGGGGCGGGAGGGGTATACAATGAGCAGTTCTTC.